Listed below are T cell receptor beta chains from one sample, sequenced in a study of metastatic and nonmetastatic thyroid tumors. TCRdb re-analyzed the PCR reads through MiXCR. The sample holds around 31,000 clones, 18% seen once. The specimen sequenced was blood. The receptors shown here come from a female donor with papillary thyroid cancer or a benign thyroid nodule (not recorded which). Some clones in this sample may be carry-over from other donors' samples. Each CDR3 is given without its conserved first and last residue. The order of the fields is V gene, CDR3 protein.

V: TRBV19; CDR3: ASSDLDTRYEQY
V: TRBV5-1; CDR3: ASSPLAGEETQY
V: TRBV15; CDR3: ATSREWQITGELF
V: TRBV27; CDR3: ASSLSLTSGSYNEQF
V: TRBV3-1; CDR3: ASSQIPYEQY
V: TRBV3-1; CDR3: ASSQVGPGTEAF
V: TRBV3-1; CDR3: ASSQVSRGSTEAF
V: TRBV13; CDR3: ASRLVKDRTYEQY
V: TRBV6-4; CDR3: ANSDSTANTVELF
V: TRBV18; CDR3: ASSLQGGSGVTEAF
V: TRBV6-6; CDR3: ASSYSNSQPQH
V: TRBV3-1; CDR3: ASSYLDKAPGGYT
V: TRBV9; CDR3: ASSVGNGRVYEQY
V: TRBV6-5; CDR3: ASKPQPEQSTYTQY
V: TRBV30; CDR3: AWSDLLRQGRTGELF
V: TRBV12-3/TRBV12-4; CDR3: ASSHVVTGELF
V: TRBV20-1; CDR3: SARPDRGLLEKLF
V: TRBV6-1; CDR3: ASMGQGNKETQY
V: TRBV7-2; CDR3: ASSLSYGYT
V: TRBV11-2; CDR3: ASSGWGGPHTWELF
V: TRBV7-8; CDR3: ASGQQRGPLEQY
V: TRBV4-1; CDR3: ASSQDPAVTYEQY
V: TRBV20-1; CDR3: SARDRGRPAVYGYT
V: TRBV7-6; CDR3: ASSTYRGGELF
V: TRBV2; CDR3: ASSETADGDTQY
V: TRBV7-2; CDR3: ASTFWAGENNEQF
V: TRBV12-3/TRBV12-4; CDR3: ASSSILGGGPS
V: TRBV19; CDR3: ASNMGGGRDYEQF
V: TRBV2; CDR3: ASSNPRVSEVQQY
V: TRBV20-1; CDR3: SANGGAHRGAQY
V: TRBV2; CDR3: ASSGTGGNTIY
V: TRBV7-7; CDR3: ASSPTGLGQGETQY
V: TRBV5-1; CDR3: ASSFGPAEDTQY
V: TRBV10-2; CDR3: ASGLGGYEQY
V: TRBV27; CDR3: ASSDKEQETQY
V: TRBV6-2/TRBV6-3; CDR3: ASSYSVSLDRVNTGELF
V: TRBV5-1; CDR3: ASSSTGLNTEAF
V: TRBV2; CDR3: ASGTGVNEQY
V: TRBV6-5; CDR3: ASSYDEAKNIQY
V: TRBV6-1; CDR3: ASRWTSGSYEQY
V: TRBV3-1; CDR3: ASSREGKTDTQY
V: TRBV5-1; CDR3: ASSPNTGGTEAF